Sequencing of this TCR beta chain was carried out in a study of chemoradiotherapy in HPV16-positive cancers. Repeated repertoire sampling spanned the course of chemoradiotherapy. Produced via immunoSEQ multiplex PCR; TCRdb's table is partial and in-frame only. The sample yields about 7,900 clones, 85% to 90% seen once. V lost 3 bases and J lost 1; bases outside the gene matches: 1. Germline CDR1 SEHNR, CDR2 FQNEAQ (reference sequence). This CDR3 spans 16 amino acids. General observations from the study: For HPV16-positive patients, expanding HPV-responsive T cells associated with longer recurrence-free survival. Non-HPV-specific T cells did not expand in tumors during treatment, whereas candidate HPV-specific clones and E7-related motifs did.

A word on this clone: Its specificity is unknown.

The chain couples TRBV7-9 to TRBJ2-5; 14 bases fit TRBD2. The sequence derives from a human donor with HPV-associated anogenital cancer. Source: blood, taken from a patient who underwent chemoradiotherapy. The CDR3 sequence: CASSLGLAGAQETQYF. The CDR3 DNA reads TGTGCCAGCAGCTTGGGACTAGCGGGGGCCCAAGAGACCCAGTACTTC.